Presented here are 26 T cell receptor beta chains from one specimen sequenced in a study of cytomegalovirus exposure and HLA in healthy donors (TCRdb year 2017). The method behind the library was the immunoSEQ multiplex PCR assay. The multiplex PCR relied on a mix of 60 forward primers for TCR Vbeta segments and 13 reverse primers for TCR Jbeta segments. This immuneACCESS table, as held by TCRdb, lists in-frame sequences with V and J called but not all clones. Of the missing ones, under half trace to an unresolved V gene in checked studies; the others have no known cause. This sample holds 150,000 to 200,000 clones; around 67% were observed only once. The ten largest make up just under 4.5% of the sample. Sequenced: PBMCs. Receptors were obtained from a woman aged 18-30 years in good health and CMV-seropositive.

On this clone: Other DNA variants within this sample encode the same CDR3. The J gene is TRBJ2-7, the V gene TRBV27; 7 nucleotides align to TRBD1. This CDR3 spans 13 amino acids. The J segment lost 4 bases and the V segment lost 3 bases, leaving 3 bases of the junction unmatched. From germline, CDR1 is MNHEY and CDR2 SMNVEV (reference sequence). The CDR3 loop reads CASSLGQSYEQYF. The CDR3 nucleotides are TGTGCCAGCAGTTTGGGACAGTCGTACGAGCAGTACTTC.

The CDR3 reads CASSESGRAYNEQFF. The CDR3 region has the DNA TGTGCCAGCAGCGAGAGCGGACGCGCCTACAATGAGCAGTTCTTC. The chain combines TRBV9 with TRBJ2-1; possibly TRBD2 for D (5 bases). Trimming shortened V by 3 bases and J by 2 bases, and 12 bases separated the two germline ends. Germline V gene data show CDR1 as SGDLS and CDR2 as YYNGEE. The CDR3 extends over 15 amino acids.

This clone appeared a few times. The chain joins TRBV29-1 to TRBJ2-1; D may be TRBD2 (5 bases). Germline CDR1 SQVTM, CDR2 ANQGSEA. CDR3 length: 13 residues. V was clipped by 5 bases and J by 9 bases, with 17 bases between them. The CDR3 spells CSVPSSPRGEQFF. The CDR3 DNA is TGCAGCGTTCCCTCCAGCCCCCGGGGTGAGCAGTTCTTC.

The genes are TRBV11-2 and TRBJ1-1; tentative D call: TRBD1 (6 bases). CDR3 size: 12 residues. Deletions cut 1 base from V and 13 bases from J, with 13 bases between. Germline lookup yields CDR1 SGHAT and CDR2 FQNNGV. CDR3 amino acids: CASSLGTVGVFF. CDR3 in DNA: TGTGCCAGCAGCTTAGGGACAGTCGGAGTTTTCTTT.

The chain has TRBV2 and TRBJ1-5, with 10 nucleotides matching TRBD1. Germline V gives CDR1 SNHLY, CDR2 FYNNEI. There are 13 residues in the CDR3. The V segment lost 6 bases and the J segment 7 bases; nucleotides outside the gene matches: 3. CDR3: CASSGTGDQPQHF. CDR3 DNA: TGTGCCAGCAGCGGGACAGGGGACCAGCCCCAGCATTTT.

The chain carries TRBV2 and TRBJ2-7; 8 nucleotides line up with TRBD2. Germline values: CDR1 SNHLY, CDR2 FYNNEI. Trimming cost V 8 bases and J 7 bases; bases outside gene matches: 10. The CDR3 is 13 amino acids. CDR3 in amino acids: CASRAGVFWEQYF. CDR3 DNA sequence: TGTGCCAGCCGAGCGGGAGTTTTTTGGGAGCAGTACTTC. The full variable domain, rest sourced from reference TRBV2 and TRBJ2-7, is EPEVTQTPSHQVTQMGQEVILRCVPISNHLYFYWYRQILGQKVEFLVSFYNNEISEKSEIFDDQFSVERPDGSNFTLKIRSTKLEDSAMYFCASRAGVFWEQYFGPGTRLTVT.

Only a few counts were recorded for this clone. The chain joins TRBV4-3 to TRBJ2-5; tentatively, D is TRBD1 (5 bases). The CDR3 consists of 17 residues. Trimming removed 1 base at V and 2 bases at J, with 17 bases between. Germline CDR1 reads LGHNA; CDR2 reads YSLEER. The CDR3 spells CASSQVGTGATQETQYF. DNA for the CDR3: TGCGCCAGCAGCCAAGTAGGAACAGGCGCAACTCAAGAGACCCAGTACTTC.

V gene TRBV5-6 combines with J gene TRBJ1-1; 7 bases line up with TRBD1. The CDR3 spans 13 residues. Trimming cost V 4 bases and J 2 bases; bases outside gene matches: 2. Germline V gives CDR1 SGHDT, CDR2 YYEEEE. The CDR3 DNA reads TGTGCCAGCAGCCGACAGGGAAACACTGAAGCTTTCTTT. It encodes CASSRQGNTEAFF.

The chain has TRBV28 and TRBJ2-3; 11 bases match TRBD2. CDR3 length: 16 residues. From germline, CDR1 is MDHEN and CDR2 SYDVKM. V was pared by 7 bases and J by 0 bases, with 6 bases of the junction left unmatched. The CDR3: CASTPLAGGSTDTQYF. Here the CDR3 DNA reads TGTGCCAGCACACCCTTAGCGGGGGGGAGCACAGATACGCAGTATTTT.

The V call is TRBV27, the J call TRBJ1-5; 12 nucleotides align to TRBD1. Losses at the gene ends were 2 bases for V and 7 bases for J; bases not matched to a gene: 9. This CDR3 spans 17 amino acids. The germline gives CDR1 MNHEY, CDR2 SMNVEV (reference sequence). CDR3 in amino acids: CASSLEAGTGGRQPQHF. The CDR3, as DNA: TGTGCCAGCAGTTTAGAAGCCGGGACAGGGGGCCGACAGCCCCAGCATTTT.

The chain's CDR3 is CSVPGVGLDTEAFF. CDR3 bases: TGCAGCGTTCCCGGGGTGGGCTTGGACACTGAAGCTTTCTTT. The rearrangement uses TRBV29-1 and TRBJ1-1; no reliable D call. This CDR3 is built from 14 residues. The germline gives CDR1 SQVTM, CDR2 ANQGSEA. The V end was cut by 5 bases, the J end by 3 bases, with 16 bases between. The full variable domain, in which reference TRBV29-1 and TRBJ1-1 provide the parts outside the CDR3, is SAVISQKPSRDICQRGTSLTIQCQVDSQVTMMFWYRQQPGQSLTLIATANQGSEATYESGFVIDKFPISRPNLTFSTLTVSNMSPEDSSIYLCSVPGVGLDTEAFFGQGTRLTVV.

The chain couples TRBV13 to TRBJ1-6; D remains ambiguous. CDR3 length: 13 amino acids. Germline CDR1 and CDR2: PRHDT and FYEKMQ (reference sequence). Trimming cost V 6 bases and J 7 bases, with 10 bases left between them. The CDR3 DNA is TGTGCCAGCAGTTCACAGTCGAATTCACCCCTCCACTTT. This gives the protein CASSSQSNSPLHF.

V usage is TRBV2 and J usage is TRBJ1-4; D is possibly TRBD1 (5 bases). CDR1 is SNHLY and CDR2 is FYNNEI in the germline V gene. This CDR3 contains 12 residues. V was cut by 10 bases and J by 5 bases, with 11 bases left in between. CDR3 sequence (DNA): TGTGCCAACGGACAAGTAAATGAAAAACTGTTTTTT. It codes for CANGQVNEKLFF.

The chain is built from TRBV15 and TRBJ1-4, with TRBD1 matching 7 bases. J was trimmed by 3 bases and V by 3 bases; bases with no gene match: 1. CDR1 LNHNV and CDR2 YYDKDF come from the germline V gene (reference sequence). The CDR3 has 14 residues. As DNA, the CDR3 is TGTGCCACCAGCAGGCAGGGGGCTAATGAAAAACTGTTTTTT. Translated, it gives CATSRQGANEKLFF.

The chain has TRBV11-1 and TRBJ1-2; 8 nucleotides align to TRBD1. Trimming cost V 4 bases and J 8 bases; bases outside gene matches: 9. CDR1 and CDR2 from the germline V gene are SGHAT and FQDESV (reference sequence). The CDR3 sequence is 14 residues long. The CDR3 loop reads CASSYDGQGGGYTF. The CDR3 bases are TGTGCCAGCAGCTATGACGGACAGGGCGGCGGCTACACCTTC.

This chain connects TRBV5-4 to TRBJ1-2; 7 bases map to TRBD1. Losses at the gene ends were 6 bases for V and 8 bases for J; bases not matched to a gene: 10. Germline V gene lookup returns CDR1 SGHNT and CDR2 YYREEE (reference sequence). The length of the CDR3 is 13 residues. The CDR3 DNA is TGTGCCAGCAACCAACAGGGGTTGGAGGGCTACACCTTC. Its protein product is CASNQQGLEGYTF.

V gene TRBV13 combines with J gene TRBJ2-1, with 12 bases lining up with TRBD2. This CDR3 spans 17 amino acids. Germline trimming cut 10 bases from V and 2 bases from J; bases unmatched to any gene: 12. The germline gives CDR1 PRHDT, CDR2 FYEKMQ (reference sequence). CDR3 bases: TGTGCCACCCCGCGGGCGCTAGCGGGAGGGGCCTACAATGAGCAGTTCTTC. Amino acid sequence: CATPRALAGGAYNEQFF.

The rearrangement links TRBV20-1 to TRBJ2-1; D is perhaps TRBD2 (5 bases). The V gene lost 6 bases and the J gene lost 4 bases, with 7 bases spanning the gap. Germline lookup yields CDR1 DFQATT and CDR2 SNEGSKA (reference sequence). The CDR3 contains 11 residues. The CDR3 DNA sequence: TGCAGTGCCCCGGGATACAATGAGCAGTTCTTC. Translating gives CSAPGYNEQFF.

The chain links TRBV5-1 to TRBJ2-1; 8 nucleotides agree with TRBD1. The CDR3 is made up of 16 amino acids. J gave up 7 bases and V 0 bases, and 9 bases lay outside the gene matches. Germline CDR1 and CDR2: SGHRS and YFSETQ. The CDR3 here is CASSLVGQGLYNEQFF. In DNA form, the CDR3 reads TGCGCCAGCAGCTTGGTTGGACAGGGTTTGTATAATGAGCAGTTCTTC.

The chain uses TRBV6-1 and TRBJ2-5; the match to TRBD2 covers 11 bases. The J call is uncertain, as TRBJ2-7 better fits the DNA end. The CDR3 totals 15 residues. CDR1 is MNHNS and CDR2 is SASEGT in the germline V gene. CDR3 amino acids: CATHFDTSGSYEQYF. In DNA, the CDR3 is TGTGCCACCCACTTCGATACTAGCGGGAGTTACGAGCAGTACTTC.

The chain uses TRBV6-5 and TRBJ1-2, with TRBD1 as a possible D gene (5 bases). Germline CDR1 is MNHEY and CDR2 is SVGAGI. This CDR3 has 13 residues. The V end was cut by 8 bases, the J end by 1 base, with 11 bases between. The CDR3 here is CASSEDINYGYTF. Written as DNA, the CDR3 is TGTGCCAGCTCTGAGGACATTAACTATGGCTACACCTTC.

V is TRBV7-8 and J is TRBJ2-7, with 7 bases fitting TRBD1. The V segment lost 2 bases and the J segment 12 bases; nucleotides outside the gene matches: 10. Germline V lookup: CDR1 SGHVS, CDR2 FQNEAQ. The CDR3 has 13 amino acids. CDR3 residues: CASSLLKGGELYF. The CDR3 DNA reads TGTGCCAGCAGCTTACTTAAAGGGGGCGAATTGTACTTC. Variable domain in full (rest from reference TRBV7-8 and TRBJ2-7): GAGVSQSPRYKVAKRGQDVALRCDPISGHVSLFWYQQALGQGPEFLTYFQNEAQLDKSGLPSDRFFAERPEGSVSTLKIQRTQQEDSAVYLCASSLLKGGELYFGPGTRLTVT.

This chain connects TRBV5-4 to TRBJ1-1; 10 bases line up with TRBD1. V lost 4 bases and J lost 3; bases outside the gene matches: 3. From germline, CDR1 is SGHNT and CDR2 YYREEE (reference sequence). This CDR3 is 14 amino acids long. CDR3 sequence: CASSRTGGDTEAFF. CDR3 coding DNA: TGTGCCAGCAGCCGGACAGGGGGAGACACTGAAGCTTTCTTT.

DNA of the CDR3: TGTGCCAGTAGTTATTCAGGGCCTTTCTACGAGCAGTACTTC. This encodes CASSYSGPFYEQYF. The gene calls are TRBV19 and TRBJ2-7; maybe TRBD1 (5 bases). The CDR3 sequence is 14 residues long. Germline CDR1 reads LNHDA; CDR2 reads SQIVND (reference sequence). The V end was cut by 5 bases, the J end by 3 bases, with 14 bases between.

This chain links TRBV30 with TRBJ2-5, with TRBD1 matching 7 bases. The J call may be wrong; the DNA end is better matched by TRBJ2-7. The CDR3 totals 14 residues. Germline-derived CDR1 and CDR2 are GTSNPN and SVGIG (reference sequence). The chain's CDR3 is CAWRPGQSSYEQYF. CDR3 nucleotide sequence: TGTGCCTGGAGGCCGGGACAGTCCTCCTACGAGCAGTACTTC.

The V and J genes are TRBV6-6 and TRBJ2-7; 7 bases are a match to TRBD1. The germline V gene has CDR1 MNHNY and CDR2 SVGAGI (reference sequence). V lost 6 bases, J lost 0 bases, and 8 bases stayed unmatched. The CDR3 has 15 amino acids. DNA for the CDR3: TGTGCCAGCAGCCAGAGTGGGACAGTCTCCTACGAGCAGTACTTC. Its translation: CASSQSGTVSYEQYF.